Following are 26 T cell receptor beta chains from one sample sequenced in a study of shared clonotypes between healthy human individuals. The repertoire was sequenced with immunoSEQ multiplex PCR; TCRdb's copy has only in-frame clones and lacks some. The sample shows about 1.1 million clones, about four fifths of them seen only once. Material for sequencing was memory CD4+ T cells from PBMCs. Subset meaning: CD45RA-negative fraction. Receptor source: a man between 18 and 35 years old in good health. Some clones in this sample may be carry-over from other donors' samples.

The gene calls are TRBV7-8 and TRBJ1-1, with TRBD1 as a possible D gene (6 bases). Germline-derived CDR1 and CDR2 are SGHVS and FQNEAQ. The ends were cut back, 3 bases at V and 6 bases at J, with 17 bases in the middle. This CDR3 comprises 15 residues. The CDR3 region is CASSLPPGPGAEAFF. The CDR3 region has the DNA TGTGCCAGCAGCTTGCCACCCGGCCCAGGGGCTGAAGCTTTCTTT.

The CDR3 DNA is TGCGCCAGCAGCTTGGCCAAGTCAGGGCCTTCAGCTAATGAAAAACTGTTTTTT. Translated: CASSLAKSGPSANEKLFF. The chain uses TRBV5-1 and TRBJ1-4; maybe TRBD1 (5 bases). V gave up 0 bases and J gave up 3 bases, with 18 bases separating them. Germline V gene sequence: CDR1 SGHRS, CDR2 YFSETQ. CDR3 length equals 18 residues.

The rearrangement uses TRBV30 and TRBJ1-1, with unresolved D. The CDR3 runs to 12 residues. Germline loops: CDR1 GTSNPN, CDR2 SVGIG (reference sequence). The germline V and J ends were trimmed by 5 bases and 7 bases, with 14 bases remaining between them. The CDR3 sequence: CAWDRSRREAFF. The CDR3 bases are TGTGCCTGGGACCGATCCAGACGTGAAGCTTTCTTT.

CDR3 residues: CASSPLDPRLAFGNEQFF. The CDR3 DNA is TGTGCCAGCAGCCCCCTGGACCCCCGGCTAGCCTTCGGTAATGAGCAGTTCTTC. The V and J genes are TRBV4-2 and TRBJ2-1, with D tentatively TRBD2 (5 bases). CDR1 is LGHNA, CDR2 YNFKEQ, per germline. The CDR3 has 18 amino acids. Trimming shortened V by 4 bases and J by 7 bases, and 26 bases separated the two germline ends.

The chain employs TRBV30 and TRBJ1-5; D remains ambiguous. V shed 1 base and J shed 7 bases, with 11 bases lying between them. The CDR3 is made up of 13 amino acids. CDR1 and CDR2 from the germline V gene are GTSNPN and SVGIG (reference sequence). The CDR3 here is CAWSGRRGQPQHF. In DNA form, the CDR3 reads TGTGCCTGGAGTGGACGGAGAGGGCAGCCCCAGCATTTT.

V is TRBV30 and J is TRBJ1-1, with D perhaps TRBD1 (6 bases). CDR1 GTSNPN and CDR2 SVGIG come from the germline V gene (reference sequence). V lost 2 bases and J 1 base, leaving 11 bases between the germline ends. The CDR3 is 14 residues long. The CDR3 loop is CAWSRTGQNTEAFF. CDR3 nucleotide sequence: TGTGCCTGGAGTAGAACGGGACAGAACACTGAAGCTTTCTTT.

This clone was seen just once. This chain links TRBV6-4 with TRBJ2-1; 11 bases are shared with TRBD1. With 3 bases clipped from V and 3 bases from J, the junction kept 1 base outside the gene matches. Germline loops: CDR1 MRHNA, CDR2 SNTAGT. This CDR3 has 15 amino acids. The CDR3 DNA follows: TGTGCCAGCAGTGAAGGGACAGGGGGCTACAATGAGCAGTTCTTC. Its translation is CASSEGTGGYNEQFF.

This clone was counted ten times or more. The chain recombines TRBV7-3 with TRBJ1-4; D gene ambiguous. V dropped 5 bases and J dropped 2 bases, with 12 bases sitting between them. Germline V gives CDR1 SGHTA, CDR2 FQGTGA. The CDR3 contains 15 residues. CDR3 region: CASSRGVGTNEKLFF. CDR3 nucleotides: TGTGCCAGCAGCCGGGGAGTGGGCACTAATGAAAAACTGTTTTTT.

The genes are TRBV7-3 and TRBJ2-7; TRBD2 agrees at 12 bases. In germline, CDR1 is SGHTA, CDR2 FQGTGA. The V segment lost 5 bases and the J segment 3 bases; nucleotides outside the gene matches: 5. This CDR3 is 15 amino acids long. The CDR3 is CASSPSTSGSYEQYF. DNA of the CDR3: TGTGCCAGCAGCCCCTCGACTAGCGGGAGCTACGAGCAGTACTTC.

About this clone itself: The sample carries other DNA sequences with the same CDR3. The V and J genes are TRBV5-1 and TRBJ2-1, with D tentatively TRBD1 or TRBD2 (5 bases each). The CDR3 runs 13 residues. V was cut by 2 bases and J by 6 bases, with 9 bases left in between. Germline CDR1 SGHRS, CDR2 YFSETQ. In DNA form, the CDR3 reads TGCGCCAGCAGCTTAGCAGGGAGCAATGAGCAGTTCTTC. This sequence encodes CASSLAGSNEQFF. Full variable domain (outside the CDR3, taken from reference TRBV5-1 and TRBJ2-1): KAGVTQTPRYLIKTRGQQVTLSCSPISGHRSVSWYQQTPGQGLQFLFEYFSETQRNKGNFPGRFSGRQFSNSRSEMNVSTLELGDSALYLCASSLAGSNEQFFGPGTRLTVL.

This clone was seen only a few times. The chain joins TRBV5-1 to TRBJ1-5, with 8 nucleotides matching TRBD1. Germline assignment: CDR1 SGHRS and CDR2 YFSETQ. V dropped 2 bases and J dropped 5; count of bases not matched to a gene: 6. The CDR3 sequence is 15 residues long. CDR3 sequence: CASSFDGQGHQPQHF. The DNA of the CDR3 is TGCGCCAGCAGCTTCGATGGACAGGGACATCAGCCCCAGCATTTT.

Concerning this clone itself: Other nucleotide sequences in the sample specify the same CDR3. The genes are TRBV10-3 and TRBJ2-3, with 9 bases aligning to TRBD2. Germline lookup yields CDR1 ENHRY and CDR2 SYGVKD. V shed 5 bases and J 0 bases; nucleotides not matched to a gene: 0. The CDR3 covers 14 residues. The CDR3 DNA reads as TGTGCCATCAGTACTAGCGGGAGCACAGATACGCAGTATTTT. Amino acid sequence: CAISTSGSTDTQYF.

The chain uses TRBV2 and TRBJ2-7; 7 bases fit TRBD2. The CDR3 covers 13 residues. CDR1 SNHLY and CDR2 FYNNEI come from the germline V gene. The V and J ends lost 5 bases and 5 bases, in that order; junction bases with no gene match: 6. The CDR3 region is CASSRTRDDEQYF. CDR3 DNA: TGTGCCAGCAGTCGGACTAGAGACGACGAGCAGTACTTC.

The CDR3 coding sequence is TGTGCCAGCAGTGAATGGTGGTCGCCTAAAAATGAAAAACTGTTTTTT. Its protein is CASSEWWSPKNEKLFF. The chain joins TRBV2 to TRBJ1-4; unclear D gene. This CDR3 has 16 residues. CDR1 SNHLY and CDR2 FYNNEI come from the germline V gene. Trimming took off 2 bases at V and 5 bases at J, with 15 bases between the two ends.

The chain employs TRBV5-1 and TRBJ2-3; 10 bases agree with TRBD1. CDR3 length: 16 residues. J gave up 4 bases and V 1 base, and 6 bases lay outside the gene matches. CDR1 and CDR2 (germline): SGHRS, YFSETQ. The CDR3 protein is CASSLLGDRGADTQYF. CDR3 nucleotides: TGCGCCAGCAGCTTGTTAGGGGACAGGGGCGCAGATACGCAGTATTTT. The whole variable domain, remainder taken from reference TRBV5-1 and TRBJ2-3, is KAGVTQTPRYLIKTRGQQVTLSCSPISGHRSVSWYQQTPGQGLQFLFEYFSETQRNKGNFPGRFSGRQFSNSRSEMNVSTLELGDSALYLCASSLLGDRGADTQYFGPGTRLTVL.

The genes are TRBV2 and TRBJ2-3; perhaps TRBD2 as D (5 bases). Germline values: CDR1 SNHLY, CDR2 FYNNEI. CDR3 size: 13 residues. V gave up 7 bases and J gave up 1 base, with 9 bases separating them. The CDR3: CASNHGGTDTQYF. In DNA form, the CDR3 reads TGTGCCAGCAACCACGGGGGCACAGATACGCAGTATTTT. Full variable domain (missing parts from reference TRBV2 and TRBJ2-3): EPEVTQTPSHQVTQMGQEVILRCVPISNHLYFYWYRQILGQKVEFLVSFYNNEISEKSEIFDDQFSVERPDGSNFTLKIRSTKLEDSAMYFCASNHGGTDTQYFGPGTRLTVL.

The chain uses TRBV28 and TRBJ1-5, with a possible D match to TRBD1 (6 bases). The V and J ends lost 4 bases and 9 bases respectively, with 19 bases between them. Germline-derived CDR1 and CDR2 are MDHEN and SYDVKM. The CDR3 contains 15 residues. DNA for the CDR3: TGTGCCAGCAGTTCATCCGGTACAGGGTATCCGCCCCAGCATTTT. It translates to CASSSSGTGYPPQHF. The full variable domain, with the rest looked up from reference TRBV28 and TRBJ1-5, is DVKVTQSSRYLVKRTGEKVFLECVQDMDHENMFWYRQDPGLGLRLIYFSYDVKMKEKGDIPEGYSVSREKKERFSLILESASTNQTSMYLCASSSSGTGYPPQHFGDGTRLSIL.

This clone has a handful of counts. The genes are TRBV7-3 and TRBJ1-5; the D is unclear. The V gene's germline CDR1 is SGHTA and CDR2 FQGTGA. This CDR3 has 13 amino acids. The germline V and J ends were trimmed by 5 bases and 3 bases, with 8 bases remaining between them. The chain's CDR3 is CASSVGINQPQHF. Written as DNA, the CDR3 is TGTGCCAGCAGCGTCGGGATCAATCAGCCCCAGCATTTT.

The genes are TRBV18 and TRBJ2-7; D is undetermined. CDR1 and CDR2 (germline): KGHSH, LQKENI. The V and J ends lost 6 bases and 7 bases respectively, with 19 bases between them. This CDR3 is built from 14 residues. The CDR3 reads CASSVDQLTSEQYF. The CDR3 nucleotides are TGTGCCAGCTCTGTGGACCAACTTACGAGTGAGCAGTACTTC.

The CDR3 sequence: CAISFSGEPQHF. The CDR3 region has the DNA TGTGCCATCAGTTTCTCAGGGGAGCCCCAGCATTTT. The V and J genes are TRBV10-3 and TRBJ1-5, with a tentative D call TRBD1 (6 bases). The V end was cut by 5 bases, the J end by 8 bases, with 10 bases between. Germline V gene sequence: CDR1 ENHRY, CDR2 SYGVKD. The CDR3 has 12 amino acids.

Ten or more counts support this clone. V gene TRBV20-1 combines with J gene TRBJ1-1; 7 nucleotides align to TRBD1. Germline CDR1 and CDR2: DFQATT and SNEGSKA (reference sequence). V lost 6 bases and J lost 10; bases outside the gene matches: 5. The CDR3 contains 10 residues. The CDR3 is CSASTGVAFF. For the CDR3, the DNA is TGCAGTGCCAGTACAGGGGTAGCTTTCTTT.

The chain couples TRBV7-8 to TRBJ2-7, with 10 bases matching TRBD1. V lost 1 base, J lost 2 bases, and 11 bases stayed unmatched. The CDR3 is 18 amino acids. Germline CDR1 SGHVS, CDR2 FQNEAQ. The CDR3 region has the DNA TGTGCCAGCAGCTTAGAAGTACCGGGACAGGGGACTACCTACGAGCAGTACTTC. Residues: CASSLEVPGQGTTYEQYF.

The CDR3 nucleotides are TGTGCCAGCAGCTCACGACAGGAGAGGGATGGCTACACCTTC. Translating it yields CASSSRQERDGYTF. This sequence joins TRBV5-4 and TRBJ1-2; the D gene is possibly TRBD1 (6 bases). Germline CDR1 SGHNT, CDR2 YYREEE (reference sequence). V was shortened by 3 bases and J by 6 bases, with 15 bases between the two germline ends. This CDR3 region has 14 residues.

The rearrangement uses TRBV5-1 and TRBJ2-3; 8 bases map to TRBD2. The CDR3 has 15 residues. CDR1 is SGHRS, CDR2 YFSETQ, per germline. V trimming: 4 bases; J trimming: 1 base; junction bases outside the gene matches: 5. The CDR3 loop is CASSPGLGGTDTQYF. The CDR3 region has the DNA TGCGCCAGCAGCCCGGGACTAGGGGGCACAGATACGCAGTATTTT.

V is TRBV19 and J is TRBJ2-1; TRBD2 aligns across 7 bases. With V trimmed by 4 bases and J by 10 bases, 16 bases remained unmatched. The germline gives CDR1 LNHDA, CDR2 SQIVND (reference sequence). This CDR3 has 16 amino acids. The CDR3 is CASSTPLAGFGGEQFF. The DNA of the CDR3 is TGTGCCAGTAGTACGCCCTTAGCGGGTTTCGGGGGAGAGCAGTTCTTC.

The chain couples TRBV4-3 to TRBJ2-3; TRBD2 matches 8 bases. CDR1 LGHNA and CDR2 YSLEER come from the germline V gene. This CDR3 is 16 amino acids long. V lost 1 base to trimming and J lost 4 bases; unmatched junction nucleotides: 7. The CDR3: CASSQGEAGVSDTQYF. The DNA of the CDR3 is TGCGCCAGCAGCCAAGGGGAAGCGGGAGTCTCAGATACGCAGTATTTT.